The rows below give T cell receptor beta chains drawn from one sample of a study of a mutant IDH1 vaccine in newly diagnosed glioma. Their recognized antigens are unknown. Only in-frame clones appear in the TCRdb table, and some are missing; sequencing was by immunoSEQ multiplex PCR. The sample contains about 56,000 clones, about 90% of which appear only once. The sample in question was PBMCs, obtained from a glioma patient whose treatment included an IDH1 peptide vaccine. These TCRs come from a man aged 35-49 years with glioma. The CDR3 runs from the conserved cysteine through the conserved F or W. A D gene is named only where the DNA matches it firmly. Not every row has a clone size; where given, it reads once, few, many or a size class.

v_call: TRBV5-1; clone_size: once; d_call: NA; j_call: TRBJ2-1; cdr3_nt: TGCGCCAGCAGCGTGCAGGGAGGGGGCTACAATGAGCAGTTCTTC; cdr3_aa: CASSVQGGGYNEQFF
v_call: TRBV11-2; clone_size: NA; d_call: TRBD1; j_call: TRBJ2-2; cdr3_nt: TGTGCCAGCAGCTTTAACAGGGGGTTTCCCGGGGAGCTGTTTTTT; cdr3_aa: CASSFNRGFPGELFF
v_call: TRBV27; clone_size: NA; d_call: TRBD2; j_call: TRBJ2-5; cdr3_nt: TGTGCCAGCAGTTCTGGCGGGAGTCTAGAGACCCAGTACTTC; cdr3_aa: CASSSGGSLETQYF
v_call: TRBV19; clone_size: NA; d_call: TRBD1; j_call: TRBJ1-2; cdr3_nt: TGTGCCAGTAGTGCTACAGGGGGCCCTTATGGCTACACCTTC; cdr3_aa: CASSATGGPYGYTF
v_call: TRBV7-2; clone_size: NA; d_call: NA; j_call: TRBJ2-3; cdr3_nt: TGTGCCAGCAGCTTAGTCCCGGGCTCATCAGCAGATACGCAGTATTTT; cdr3_aa: CASSLVPGSSADTQYF
v_call: TRBV5-4; clone_size: NA; d_call: NA; j_call: TRBJ1-4; cdr3_nt: TGTGCCAGCCGCCTAGGAGGGAATGAAAAACTGTTTTTT; cdr3_aa: CASRLGGNEKLFF
v_call: TRBV7-9; clone_size: NA; d_call: NA; j_call: TRBJ2-7; cdr3_nt: TGTGCCAGCAGCGCGGGGCAGGGGTTTCGGGAGCAGTACTTC; cdr3_aa: CASSAGQGFREQYF
v_call: TRBV11-2; clone_size: once; d_call: TRBD1; j_call: TRBJ2-1; cdr3_nt: TGTGCCAGCAGCCTTTGGACAGGGGAGGGTGAGCAGTTCTTC; cdr3_aa: CASSLWTGEGEQFF
v_call: TRBV10-1; clone_size: NA; d_call: TRBD2; j_call: TRBJ2-2; cdr3_nt: TGCGCCAGCAGTGAGACCTTAGCGGGAGCGCTGACGGAGCTGTTTTTT; cdr3_aa: CASSETLAGALTELFF
v_call: TRBV27; clone_size: NA; d_call: TRBD1; j_call: TRBJ1-5; cdr3_nt: TGTGCCAGTCGCCCGGCAGGGGGAAGCAATCAGCCCCAGCATTTT; cdr3_aa: CASRPAGGSNQPQHF
v_call: TRBV7-9; clone_size: NA; d_call: NA; j_call: TRBJ1-4; cdr3_nt: TGTGCCAGCGACAGTCTGGGACCTACTAATGAAAAACTGTTTTTT; cdr3_aa: CASDSLGPTNEKLFF
v_call: TRBV6-4; clone_size: NA; d_call: NA; j_call: TRBJ2-6; cdr3_nt: TGTGCCAGCAGTCCCCAGGAGGGGGACTCTGGGGCCAACGTCCTGACTTTC; cdr3_aa: CASSPQEGDSGANVLTF
v_call: TRBV19; clone_size: NA; d_call: TRBD2; j_call: TRBJ2-7; cdr3_nt: TGTGCCAGTAGTATTATCCTAGCGGCGGACGAGCAGTACTTC; cdr3_aa: CASSIILAADEQYF
v_call: TRBV28; clone_size: once; d_call: TRBD2; j_call: TRBJ2-3; cdr3_nt: TGTGCCAGCAGCCCCCATGGGGGGGGAGGCACAGATACGCAGTATTTT; cdr3_aa: CASSPHGGGGTDTQYF
v_call: TRBV27; clone_size: NA; d_call: NA; j_call: TRBJ2-2; cdr3_nt: TGTGCCAGCAGTTTACGCGGGGCCGGATCTACCGGGGAGCTGTTTTTT; cdr3_aa: CASSLRGAGSTGELFF
v_call: TRBV7-6; clone_size: NA; d_call: NA; j_call: TRBJ1-1; cdr3_nt: TGTGCCAGCAGCGCCTTAACCGGGGACAACACTGAAGCTTTCTTT; cdr3_aa: CASSALTGDNTEAFF
v_call: TRBV14; clone_size: NA; d_call: NA; j_call: TRBJ2-5; cdr3_nt: TGTGCCAGCAGCCAAGCGGTCGAAGGGCTTGGCGTAATCTCCTACAAAGAGACCCAGTACTTC; cdr3_aa: CASSQAVEGLGVISYKETQYF
v_call: TRBV7-9; clone_size: NA; d_call: NA; j_call: TRBJ1-2; cdr3_nt: TGTGCCAGCAGCTATACTGGACGGGAACACTATGGCTACACCTTC; cdr3_aa: CASSYTGREHYGYTF
v_call: TRBV19; clone_size: NA; d_call: NA; j_call: TRBJ2-1; cdr3_nt: TGTGCCAGTAGTGTCCGGGAATATAGCCATGAGCAGTTCTTC; cdr3_aa: CASSVREYSHEQFF
v_call: TRBV19; clone_size: NA; d_call: NA; j_call: TRBJ2-7; cdr3_nt: TGTGCCAGTAGTATAGGGACAGTCTACGAGCAGTACTTC; cdr3_aa: CASSIGTVYEQYF
v_call: TRBV27; clone_size: NA; d_call: NA; j_call: TRBJ2-5; cdr3_nt: TGTGCCAGCAGTTCAGGGTTTGGGGAGACCCAGTACTTC; cdr3_aa: CASSSGFGETQYF
v_call: TRBV2; clone_size: once; d_call: NA; j_call: TRBJ1-1; cdr3_nt: TGTGCCAGCGGGGAAAGGACAATGAACACTGAAGCTTTCTTT; cdr3_aa: CASGERTMNTEAFF
v_call: TRBV5-1; clone_size: NA; d_call: TRBD1; j_call: TRBJ1-1; cdr3_nt: TGCGCCAGCAGCTTGGCCGGGACAGGGGGTGCCGCTTTCTTT; cdr3_aa: CASSLAGTGGAAFF
v_call: TRBV18; clone_size: NA; d_call: NA; j_call: TRBJ1-5; cdr3_nt: TGTGCCAGCTCGACCGGGACACCTAGCAATCAGCCCCAGCATTTT; cdr3_aa: CASSTGTPSNQPQHF
v_call: TRBV6-5; clone_size: NA; d_call: NA; j_call: TRBJ1-1; cdr3_nt: TGTGCCAGCAGTTACGGCCTCCAGAGAATTGAAGCTTTCTTT; cdr3_aa: CASSYGLQRIEAFF